This T cell receptor beta chain was captured by sequencing in a study of response to subunit inactivated influenza vaccine (dated by TCRdb to the late 2010s). For the study in its entirety: To follow how T cells responded to a trivalent subunit inactivated influenza vaccine, the researchers relied on deep quantitative profiling of the T cell receptor repertoire.

The library was built by means of RT-PCR. Sequencer: Illumina HiSeq 2500. TCRdb passed the public sequencing reads through fastp at Q25 and MiXCR, retaining productive beta sequences. CDR3 protein duplicates are merged, each entry listing the most common genes and DNA. This sample comprises around 480,000 distinct CDR3 sequences, 16% of them detected only once. The biggest ten clones account for approximately 3% of the sample. This clonotype is labeled medium-sized (0.01 to 0.1%). What this receptor recognizes is not known. Base qualities were left out, and no much larger clone turns up one base away. Summary of the overall study and its limitations: It was suggested by the authors that each seasonal influenza vaccination may recruit only a limited number of new T cells.

CDR1 and CDR2 are drawn from the germline V gene: KGHSH, LQKENI. Relative to germline, V is missing 2 bases and J is missing 5 bases, with 2 bases of the junction outside any gene match. The CDR3 spans 14 residues, from the cysteine through the phenylalanine. Solely the CDR3 DNA is kept, with 42 bases framed from the first base. The receptor was derived from a man between 50 and 70 years old who received an inactivated influenza vaccine. Donor details come from another sample of the same person, matched by shared clones. Specimen: CD4+ T cells sorted from PBMCs, collected around 25 months after vaccination. The rearranged chain carries TRBV18 and TRBJ1-1, with 10 bases in between that match TRBD1. The CDR3 protein sequence reads: CASSPGTGVTEAFF. The nucleotide sequence reads TGTGCCAGCTCACCAGGGACAGGGGTGACTGAAGCTTTCTTT.